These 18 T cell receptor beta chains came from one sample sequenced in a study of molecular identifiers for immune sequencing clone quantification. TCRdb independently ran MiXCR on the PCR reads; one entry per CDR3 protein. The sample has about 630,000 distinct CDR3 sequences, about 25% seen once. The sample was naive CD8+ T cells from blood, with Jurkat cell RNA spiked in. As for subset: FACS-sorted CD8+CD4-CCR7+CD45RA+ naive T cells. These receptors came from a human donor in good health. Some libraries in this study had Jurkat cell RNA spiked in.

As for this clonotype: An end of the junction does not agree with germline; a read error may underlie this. The DNA of the CDR3 is TGCGCCAGCAGCCAAGACCGGGGAATCTACGGGCAGTACTTC. It codes for CASSQDRGIYGQYF. V is TRBV4-3 and J is TRBJ2-7; weak D call: TRBD2 (5 bases). Looked up from germline, CDR1 is LGHNA and CDR2 is YSLEER. The CDR3 sequence is 14 residues long.

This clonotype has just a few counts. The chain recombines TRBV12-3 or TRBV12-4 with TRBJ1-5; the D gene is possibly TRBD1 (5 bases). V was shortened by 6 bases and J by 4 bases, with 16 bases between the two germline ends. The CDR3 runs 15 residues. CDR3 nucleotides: TGTGCCAGCAGCTCCTCTCTTGGGGCTAATCAGCCCCAGCATTTT. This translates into CASSSSLGANQPQHF.

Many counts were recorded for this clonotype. The CDR3 loop reads CASSHRMNTEAFF. DNA of the CDR3: TGTGCCAGCAGCCACCGAATGAACACTGAAGCTTTCTTT. The chain combines TRBV14 with TRBJ1-1; D unclear. The CDR3 is 13 amino acids. Germline V gene sequence: CDR1 SGHDN, CDR2 FVKESK. The germline V and J ends were trimmed by 3 bases and 0 bases, with 5 bases remaining between them.

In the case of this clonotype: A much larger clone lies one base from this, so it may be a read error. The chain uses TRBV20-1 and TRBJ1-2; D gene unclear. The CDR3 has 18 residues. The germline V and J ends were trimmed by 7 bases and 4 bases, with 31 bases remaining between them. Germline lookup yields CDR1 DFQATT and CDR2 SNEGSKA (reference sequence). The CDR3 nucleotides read TGCAGTGGCCAGATTCGAACCCAACAGTTAGGGTACCCCTATGGCTACACCTTC. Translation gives CSGQIRTQQLGYPYGYTF.

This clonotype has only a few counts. The CDR3 nucleotides read TGCGCCAGCAGCCAAGATAGGACGGTCTCCTACGAGCAGTACTTC. It specifies CASSQDRTVSYEQYF. This chain connects TRBV4-1 to TRBJ2-7; no reliable D call. This CDR3 contains 15 residues. V shed 0 bases and J shed 0 bases, with 9 bases lying between them. From germline, CDR1 is MGHRA and CDR2 YSYEKL.

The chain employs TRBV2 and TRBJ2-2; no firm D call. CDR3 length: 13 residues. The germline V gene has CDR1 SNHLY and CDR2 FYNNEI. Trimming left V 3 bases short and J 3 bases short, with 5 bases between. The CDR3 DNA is TGTGCCAGCAGTGAGCTTCACACCGGGGAGCTGTTTTTT. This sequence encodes CASSELHTGELFF.

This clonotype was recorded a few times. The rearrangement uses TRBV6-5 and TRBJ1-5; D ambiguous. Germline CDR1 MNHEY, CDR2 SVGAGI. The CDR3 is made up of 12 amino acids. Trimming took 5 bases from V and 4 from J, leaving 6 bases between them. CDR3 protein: CASSHGNQPQHF. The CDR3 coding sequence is TGTGCCAGCAGTCACGGTAATCAGCCCCAGCATTTT.

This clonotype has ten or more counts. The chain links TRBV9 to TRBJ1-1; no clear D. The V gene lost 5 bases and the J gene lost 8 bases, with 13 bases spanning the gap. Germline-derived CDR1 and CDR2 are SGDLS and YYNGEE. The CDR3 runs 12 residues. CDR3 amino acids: CASREGTLEAFF. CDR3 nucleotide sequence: TGTGCCAGCAGGGAGGGCACACTCGAAGCTTTCTTT.

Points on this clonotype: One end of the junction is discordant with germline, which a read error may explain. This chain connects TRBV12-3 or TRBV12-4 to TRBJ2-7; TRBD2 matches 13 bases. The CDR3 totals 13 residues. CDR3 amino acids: CASRGLAGDERYF. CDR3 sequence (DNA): TGTGCCAGCAGAGGACTAGCGGGGGACGAGCGGTACTTC.

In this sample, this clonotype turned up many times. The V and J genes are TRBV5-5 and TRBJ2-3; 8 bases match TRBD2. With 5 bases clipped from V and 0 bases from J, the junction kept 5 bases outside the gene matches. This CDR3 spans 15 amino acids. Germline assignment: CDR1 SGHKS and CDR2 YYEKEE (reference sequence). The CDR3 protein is CASRKTSGSTDTQYF. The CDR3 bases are TGTGCCAGCAGAAAAACTAGCGGAAGCACAGATACGCAGTATTTT.

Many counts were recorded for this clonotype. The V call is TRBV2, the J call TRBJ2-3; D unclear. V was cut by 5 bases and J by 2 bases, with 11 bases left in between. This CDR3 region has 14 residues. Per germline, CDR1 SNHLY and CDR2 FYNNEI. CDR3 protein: CASSTSWDTDTQYF. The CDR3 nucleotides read TGTGCCAGCAGTACCAGTTGGGACACAGATACGCAGTATTTT.

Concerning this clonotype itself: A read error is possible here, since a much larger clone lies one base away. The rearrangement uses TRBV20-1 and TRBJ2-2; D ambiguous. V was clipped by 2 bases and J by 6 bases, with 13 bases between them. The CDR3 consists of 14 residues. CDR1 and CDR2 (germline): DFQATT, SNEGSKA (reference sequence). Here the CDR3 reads CSARTLTEAGELFF. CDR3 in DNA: TGCAGTGCTAGAACCCTGACTGAGGCCGGGGAGCTGTTTTTT.

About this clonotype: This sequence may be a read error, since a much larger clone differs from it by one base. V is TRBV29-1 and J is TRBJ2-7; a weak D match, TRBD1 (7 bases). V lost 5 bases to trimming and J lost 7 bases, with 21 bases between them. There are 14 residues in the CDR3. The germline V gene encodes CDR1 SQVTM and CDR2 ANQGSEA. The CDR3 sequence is CSVKTGRRYNEQYF. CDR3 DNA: TGCAGCGTTAAGACAGGGAGGCGCTACAATGAGCAGTACTTC.

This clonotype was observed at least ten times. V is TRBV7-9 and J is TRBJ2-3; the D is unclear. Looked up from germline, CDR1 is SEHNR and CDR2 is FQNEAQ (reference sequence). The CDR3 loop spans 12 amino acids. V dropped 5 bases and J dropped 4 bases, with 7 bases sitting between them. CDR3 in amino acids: CASSPLPDTQYF. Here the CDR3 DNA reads TGTGCCAGCAGCCCCCTCCCAGATACGCAGTATTTT.

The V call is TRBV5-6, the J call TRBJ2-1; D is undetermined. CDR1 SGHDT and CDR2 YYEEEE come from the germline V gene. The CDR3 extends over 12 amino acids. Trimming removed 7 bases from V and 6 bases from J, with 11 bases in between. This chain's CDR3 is CASELGFNEQFF. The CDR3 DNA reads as TGTGCCAGCGAGCTTGGATTCAATGAGCAGTTCTTC.

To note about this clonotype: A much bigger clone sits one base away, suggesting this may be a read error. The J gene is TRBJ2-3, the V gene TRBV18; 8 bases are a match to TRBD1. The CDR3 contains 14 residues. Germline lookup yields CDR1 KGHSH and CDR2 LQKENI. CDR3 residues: CASSATGDTDTQCF. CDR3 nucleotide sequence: TGTGCCAGCTCAGCGACAGGGGATACAGATACGCAGTGTTTT.

The CDR3 DNA reads as TGTGCCAGCAGTGAAGGGGGACAGTACCAGTATTTT. It specifies CASSEGGQYQYF. The chain has TRBV6-1 and TRBJ1-5; 7 bases align to TRBD1. The DNA end is a closer match to TRBJ2-3, so the J assignment may be wrong. This CDR3 is 12 amino acids long. Germline V gene data show CDR1 as MNHNS and CDR2 as SASEGT.

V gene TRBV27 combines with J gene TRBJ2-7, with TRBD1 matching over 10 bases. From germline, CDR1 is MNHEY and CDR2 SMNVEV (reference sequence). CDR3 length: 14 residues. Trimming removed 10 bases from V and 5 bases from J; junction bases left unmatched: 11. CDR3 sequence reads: CATAGTGVFHEQYF. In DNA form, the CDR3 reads TGTGCCACTGCAGGGACAGGGGTCTTCCACGAGCAGTACTTC.